Here is one T cell receptor (beta chain) with its context. The antigen is not known. Primers for the PCR totalled 60 Vbeta and 13 Jbeta. Libraries were prepared by immunoSEQ multiplex PCR; TCRdb keeps only in-frame clonotypes and omits some of them. The table has under 150,000 clones, over 70% seen once. These data are taken from a study of cytomegalovirus exposure and HLA in healthy donors. Study conclusions and caveats: An ancestry cluster, one associated with Asian ancestry, reportedly showed fewer N-insertions than the roughly 700-donor mean in a later analysis. Presence/absence analysis assumed near-uniform sequencing depth across donors. Researchers had no immune exposure information except CMV serostatus available.

V lost 5 bases and J 8 bases, leaving 12 bases between the germline ends. The CDR3 is 13 residues long. Germline loops: CDR1 MNHNS, CDR2 SASEGT. This clonotype was obtained from a woman aged 40 to 50 in good health and CMV-seronegative. Sequenced input: PBMCs. The chain links TRBV6-1 to TRBJ1-4; a possible D gene is TRBD1 (6 bases). The CDR3 DNA reads as TGTGCCAGCAGTCTTGAAAGGGGGGAAAAACTGTTTTTT. Translation gives CASSLERGEKLFF.